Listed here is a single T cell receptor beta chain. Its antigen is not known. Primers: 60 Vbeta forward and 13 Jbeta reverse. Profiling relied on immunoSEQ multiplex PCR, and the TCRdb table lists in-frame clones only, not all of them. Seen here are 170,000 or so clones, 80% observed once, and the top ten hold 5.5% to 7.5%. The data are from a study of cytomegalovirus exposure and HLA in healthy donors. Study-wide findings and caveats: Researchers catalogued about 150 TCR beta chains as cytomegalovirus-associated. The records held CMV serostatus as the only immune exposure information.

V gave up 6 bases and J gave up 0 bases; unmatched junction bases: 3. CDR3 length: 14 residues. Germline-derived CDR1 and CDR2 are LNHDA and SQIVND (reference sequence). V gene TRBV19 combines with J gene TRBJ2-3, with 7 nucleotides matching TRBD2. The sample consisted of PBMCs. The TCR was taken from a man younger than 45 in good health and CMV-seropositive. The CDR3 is CASSPGLSTDTQYF. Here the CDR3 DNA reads TGTGCCAGTAGCCCGGGACTAAGCACAGATACGCAGTATTTT.